The TCR beta chain described here comes from a study of vaccination effects on CD4 cells after COVID-19. Cells that had been cultured for roughly eleven days were the source of isolated CD4+ T cells. Vaccination of participants consisted of two doses of either the BNT162b2 or mRNA-1273 vaccine. The CDR3 spans 21 residues. The V and J ends lost 3 bases and 0 bases, in that order; junction bases with no gene match: 20. CDR1 and CDR2 from the germline V gene are MDHEN and SYDVKM. Here immunoSEQ multiplex PCR was the method, and the copy in TCRdb shows in-frame clones only, minus some. The table has about 73,000 clones, roughly 73% seen once; the top ten hold about 2%. For this clone: What it binds is not known.

V and J are TRBV28 and TRBJ2-4, with 7 bases aligning to TRBD1. This TCR was sampled from a human donor who received a COVID-19 vaccine. The source was CD4+ T cells from PBMCs cultured without peptide, collected after COVID-19 vaccination. CDR3 sequence: CASSFPYLDREKQLAKNIQYF. CDR3 in DNA: TGTGCCAGCAGTTTTCCCTACCTCGACAGGGAGAAACAGTTAGCCAAAAACATTCAGTACTTC.